This TCR beta chain stems from a study of T-cell reconstitution after alpha-beta-depleted transplantation in children. During its preparation, the TCRbeta library received unique molecular identifiers. TCRdb reprocessed the PCR reads with MiXCR, giving one entry per CDR3 protein. The table shows 300,000 to 400,000 distinct CDR3 sequences, with about an eighth occurring only once. Germline V CDR1 and CDR2: SGHTA, FQGNSA. The CDR3 is 16 residues long. Deletions cut 5 bases from V and 8 bases from J, with 21 bases between. This clonotype originated in a human donor who donated a stem cell graft to a child with Fanconi anemia. V is TRBV7-2 and J is TRBJ1-4; no clear D. Sequences were derived from PBMCs, sampled from the stem cell graft. The chain's CDR3 is CASSNAPRSSEEKLFF. CDR3 coding DNA: TGTGCCAGCAGCAACGCCCCTCGGAGTTCCGAGGAAAAACTGTTTTTT. Based on the CDR3 plus reference TRBV7-2 and TRBJ1-4, the full variable domain is GAGVSQSPSNKVTEKGKDVELRCDPISGHTALYWYRQSLGQGLEFLIYFQGNSAPDKSGLPSDRFSAERTGGSVSTLTIQRTQQEDSAVYLCASSNAPRSSEEKLFFGSGTQLSVL.